These T cell receptor beta chains were read from a single sample in a study of OX40 agonist ivuxolimab in advanced cancers. Data came from immunoSEQ multiplex PCR; TCRdb stores just in-frame clones and leaves some out. The profile shows 61,000 or so clones, under 85% of them singletons. Sample: CD4+ or CD8+ T cells sorted from blood, taken in a trial of the OX40 agonist ivuxolimab. The receptors were sampled from an adult with an advanced solid tumor such as melanoma, head and neck, liver or kidney cancer. Each CDR3 is given with its conserved first and last residue. The D gene is left open where the match is weak. Size tells how often a clone was seen (once, few, many) or the class of an expanded clone, and some rows leave it out.

size: .; V: TRBV7-2; D: .; J: TRBJ1-3; CDR3: CASSSFVSGNTIYF; DNA: TGTGCCAGCAGCTCTTTCGTCTCTGGAAACACCATATATTTT
size: .; V: TRBV30; D: TRBD1; J: TRBJ1-2; CDR3: CAWSKGAGYTF; DNA: TGTGCCTGGAGTAAGGGGGCTGGCTACACCTTC
size: .; V: TRBV5-1; D: TRBD1; J: TRBJ1-1; CDR3: CASSLGRTGGNEAFF; DNA: TGCGCCAGCAGCTTGGGCCGGACAGGGGGAAATGAAGCTTTCTTT
size: .; V: TRBV7-3; D: .; J: TRBJ1-2; CDR3: CASSLTGTIGYTF; DNA: TGTGCCAGCAGCTTAACGGGAACTATCGGCTACACCTTC
size: .; V: TRBV7-2; D: .; J: TRBJ2-1; CDR3: CASNTRGGPDNEQFF; DNA: TGTGCCAGCAACACCAGGGGGGGACCGGACAATGAGCAGTTCTTC
size: once; V: TRBV6-5; D: TRBD1; J: TRBJ2-7; CDR3: CASSYSDRGGYEQYF; DNA: TGTGCCAGCAGTTATTCCGACAGGGGGGGCTACGAGCAGTACTTC
size: .; V: TRBV9; D: TRBD2; J: TRBJ2-5; CDR3: CASSVGLADLSQETQYF; DNA: TGTGCCAGCAGCGTAGGGCTAGCGGATCTTTCCCAAGAGACCCAGTACTTC
size: .; V: TRBV7-9; D: .; J: TRBJ2-7; CDR3: CASSLAQGLNYEQYF; DNA: TGTGCCAGCAGCCTCGCGCAGGGGTTGAACTACGAGCAGTACTTC
size: .; V: TRBV19; D: .; J: TRBJ1-3; CDR3: CASRAGTNSGNTIYF; DNA: TGTGCCAGTAGGGCCGGGACAAACTCTGGAAACACCATATATTTT
size: .; V: TRBV7-2; D: TRBD2; J: TRBJ2-5; CDR3: CASSLFSGPTQETQYF; DNA: TGTGCCAGCAGCCTCTTTAGCGGGCCCACTCAAGAGACCCAGTACTTC
size: .; V: TRBV4-2; D: .; J: TRBJ2-7; CDR3: CASSPRHDPYEQYF; DNA: TGTGCCAGCAGCCCTAGACATGATCCCTACGAGCAGTACTTC
size: .; V: TRBV5-1; D: TRBD2; J: TRBJ2-5; CDR3: CASSLSSGTMRGTQYF; DNA: TGCGCCAGCAGCTTATCCTCCGGGACTATGAGGGGGACCCAGTACTTC
size: .; V: TRBV2; D: .; J: TRBJ1-1; CDR3: CASIGGANTEAFF; DNA: TGTGCCAGCATTGGGGGAGCGAACACTGAAGCTTTCTTT
size: .; V: TRBV29-1; D: TRBD1; J: TRBJ1-2; CDR3: CSVVEGANYGYTF; DNA: TGCAGCGTTGTAGAGGGGGCCAACTATGGCTACACCTTC
size: .; V: TRBV7-8; D: .; J: TRBJ1-2; CDR3: CASSSWTVYGYTF; DNA: TGTGCCAGCAGCTCCTGGACAGTCTATGGCTACACCTTC
size: .; V: TRBV30; D: .; J: TRBJ1-5; CDR3: CAWSGEGNQPQHF; DNA: TGTGCCTGGAGTGGGGAGGGGAATCAGCCCCAGCATTTT
size: once; V: TRBV7-6; D: TRBD1; J: TRBJ2-3; CDR3: CASSLRPTGNPDTQYF; DNA: TGTGCCAGCAGCTTACGGCCGACAGGGAACCCAGATACGCAGTATTTT